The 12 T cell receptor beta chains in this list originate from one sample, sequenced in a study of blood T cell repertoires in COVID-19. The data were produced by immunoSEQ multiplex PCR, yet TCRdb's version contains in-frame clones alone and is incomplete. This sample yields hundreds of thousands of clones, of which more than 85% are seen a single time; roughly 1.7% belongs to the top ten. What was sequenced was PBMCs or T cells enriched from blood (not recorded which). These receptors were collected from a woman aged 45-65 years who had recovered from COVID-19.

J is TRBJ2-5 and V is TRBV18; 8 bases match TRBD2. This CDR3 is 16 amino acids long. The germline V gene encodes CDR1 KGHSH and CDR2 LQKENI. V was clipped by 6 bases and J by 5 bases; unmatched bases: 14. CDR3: CASSSPQAGAGETQYF. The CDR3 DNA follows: TGTGCCAGCTCCTCACCCCAAGCGGGGGCCGGGGAGACCCAGTACTTC.

CDR3 sequence reads: CASSVEGQGMDTIYF. CDR3 DNA: TGTGCCAGCAGCGTAGAGGGACAGGGGATGGACACCATATATTTT. The V gene is TRBV9, the J gene TRBJ1-3; 10 bases agree with TRBD1. Per germline, CDR1 SGDLS and CDR2 YYNGEE. This CDR3 region has 15 residues. V dropped 0 bases and J dropped 8; count of bases not matched to a gene: 5.

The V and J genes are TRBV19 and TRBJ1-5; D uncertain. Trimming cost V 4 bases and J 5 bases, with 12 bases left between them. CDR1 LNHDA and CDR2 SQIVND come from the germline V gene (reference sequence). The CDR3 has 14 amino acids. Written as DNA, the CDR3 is TGTGCCAGTAGTACCTCTCAGGTGGATCAGCCCCAGCATTTT. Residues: CASSTSQVDQPQHF.

The CDR3 here is CASSPRTSGRQGAKNIQYF. The CDR3 bases are TGTGCCAGCAGCCCAAGGACTAGCGGGAGGCAGGGGGCCAAAAACATTCAGTACTTC. V gene TRBV28 combines with J gene TRBJ2-4; 14 bases line up with TRBD2. Germline assignment: CDR1 MDHEN and CDR2 SYDVKM. The CDR3 runs 19 residues. Trimming took 6 bases from V and 1 from J; bases not matched to a gene: 11.

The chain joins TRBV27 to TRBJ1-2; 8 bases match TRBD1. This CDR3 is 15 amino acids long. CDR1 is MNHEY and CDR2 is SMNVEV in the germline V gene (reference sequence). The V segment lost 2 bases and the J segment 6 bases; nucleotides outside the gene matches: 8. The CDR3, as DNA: TGTGCCAGCAGTTTAATCCGCGGACAGGGCGATGGCTACACCTTC. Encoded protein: CASSLIRGQGDGYTF.

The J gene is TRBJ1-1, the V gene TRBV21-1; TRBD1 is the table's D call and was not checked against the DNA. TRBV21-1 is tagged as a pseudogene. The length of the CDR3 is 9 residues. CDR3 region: CAGAVLQFF. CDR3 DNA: TGTGCCGGGGCCGTTTTGCAGTTCTTT.

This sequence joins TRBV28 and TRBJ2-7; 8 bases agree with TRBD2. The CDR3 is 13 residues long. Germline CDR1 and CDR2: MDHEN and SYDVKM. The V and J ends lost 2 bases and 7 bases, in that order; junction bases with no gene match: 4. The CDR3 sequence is CASSLVSSGEQYF. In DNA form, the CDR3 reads TGTGCCAGCAGTTTAGTCTCTAGCGGGGAGCAGTACTTC.

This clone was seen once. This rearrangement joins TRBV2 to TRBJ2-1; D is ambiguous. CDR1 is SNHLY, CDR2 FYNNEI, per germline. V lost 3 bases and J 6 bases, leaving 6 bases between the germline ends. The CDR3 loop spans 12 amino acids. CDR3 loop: CASSEEINEQFF. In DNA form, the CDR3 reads TGTGCCAGCAGTGAGGAGATCAATGAGCAGTTCTTC.

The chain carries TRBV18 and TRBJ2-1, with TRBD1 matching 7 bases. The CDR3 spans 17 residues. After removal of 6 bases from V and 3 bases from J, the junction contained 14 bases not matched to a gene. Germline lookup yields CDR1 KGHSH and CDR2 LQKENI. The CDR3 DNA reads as TGTGCCAGCTCGCCGGGACAGACCCAAAGAGGCTACAATGAGCAGTTCTTC. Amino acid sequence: CASSPGQTQRGYNEQFF.

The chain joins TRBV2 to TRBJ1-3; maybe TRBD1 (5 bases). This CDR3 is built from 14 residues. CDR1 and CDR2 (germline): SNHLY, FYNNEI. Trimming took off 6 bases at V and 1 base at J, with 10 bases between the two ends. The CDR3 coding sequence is TGTGCCAGCAGCAGGGCAAGATCTGGAAACACCATATATTTT. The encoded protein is CASSRARSGNTIYF.

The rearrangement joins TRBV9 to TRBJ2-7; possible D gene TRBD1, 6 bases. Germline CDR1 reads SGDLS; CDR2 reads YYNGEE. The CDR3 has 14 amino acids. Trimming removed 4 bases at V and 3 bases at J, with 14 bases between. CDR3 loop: CASSITGQSYEQYF. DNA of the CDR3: TGTGCCAGCAGCATCACGGGACAAAGCTACGAGCAGTACTTC.

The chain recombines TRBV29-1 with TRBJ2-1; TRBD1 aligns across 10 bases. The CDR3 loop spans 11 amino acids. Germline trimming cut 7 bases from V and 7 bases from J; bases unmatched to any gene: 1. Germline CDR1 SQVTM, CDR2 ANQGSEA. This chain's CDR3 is CSGDRGNEQFF. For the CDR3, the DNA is TGCAGCGGGGACAGGGGAAATGAGCAGTTCTTC.